Each of the 5 T cell receptor beta chains below was sequenced from the same sample in a study of T cells in Graves' hyperthyroidism and ophthalmopathy. TCR beta CDR3 region amplification was performed from RNA transcripts. HTBI primers drove first-round RT-PCR of the TCR CDR3. TCRdb passed the multiplex PCR reads through MiXCR, listing each CDR3 protein once. The data show some 380,000 distinct CDR3 sequences, with about 13% seen just once and more than 20% held by the top ten. Material for sequencing was blood. The receptors shown here come from a man between 25 and 39 years old with Graves' hyperthyroidism that later progressed to Graves' ophthalmopathy.

As to this clonotype: Because it lacks the conserved phenylalanine or tryptophan at the end, this CDR3 is likely a read error. V usage is TRBV11-2 and J usage is TRBJ2-5; D remains unclear. Germline-derived CDR1 and CDR2 are SGHAT and FQNNGV. The CDR3 is made up of 12 amino acids. V lost 2 bases, J lost 4 bases, and 5 bases lay in between. CDR3 bases: TGTGCCAGCAGCTTAAGCCGAGAGACCCAGTACCTC. It codes for CASSLSRETQYL.

This clonotype was recorded many times. DNA for the CDR3: TGTGCCAGCGGAAAGTCAGCCCGCGAGGGGCGCAATGAGCAGTTCTTC. As protein: CASGKSAREGRNEQFF. The chain links TRBV2 to TRBJ2-1, with D perhaps TRBD1 or TRBD2 (5 bases each). Germline V gene sequence: CDR1 SNHLY, CDR2 FYNNEI. The ends were cut back, 8 bases at V and 6 bases at J, with 23 bases in the middle. The CDR3 is 16 amino acids.

This clonotype has just a few counts. The chain is built from TRBV19 and TRBJ2-7; 12 bases are a match to TRBD2. V trimming: 1 base; J trimming: 3 bases; junction bases outside the gene matches: 1. Germline V lookup: CDR1 LNHDA, CDR2 SQIVND (reference sequence). There are 15 residues in the CDR3. The chain's CDR3 is CASSIGLAGVYEQYF. The CDR3 bases are TGTGCCAGTAGTATAGGACTAGCGGGGGTCTACGAGCAGTACTTC.

A word on this clonotype: A clone one base away is much larger, so this may be a read error. The gene calls are TRBV20-1 and TRBJ1-1; TRBD1 is a possible D gene (6 bases). CDR3 size: 15 residues. Germline V gene data show CDR1 as DFQATT and CDR2 as SNEGSKA (reference sequence). Here the CDR3 reads CSARANRAMNAEAFF. The CDR3, as DNA: TGCAGTGCTAGGGCCAACAGGGCTATGAACGCTGAAGCTTTCTTT.

The chain joins TRBV5-1 to TRBJ1-2, with TRBD1 as a possible D gene (5 bases). CDR1 and CDR2 (germline): SGHRS, YFSETQ. This CDR3 region has 12 residues. V lost 5 bases and J 5 bases, leaving 10 bases between the germline ends. CDR3 region: CASSEGRYGYTF. CDR3 coding DNA: TGCGCCAGCAGTGAGGGACGGTATGGCTACACCTTC.